One and the same sample provided the 2 T cell receptor beta chains below, sequenced in a study of blood T cell repertoires in COVID-19. Assay used: immunoSEQ multiplex PCR; TCRdb lists only in-frame clones, some missing. The sample has about 330,000 clones, around 90% seen once. Input material: PBMCs or T cells enriched from blood (not recorded which). The receptor set was obtained from a young woman who had recovered from COVID-19.

The chain is built from TRBV6-2 or TRBV6-3 and TRBJ2-5; 9 bases line up with TRBD1. The CDR3 extends over 18 amino acids. Germline CDR1 MNHEY, CDR2 SVGEGT. The trim removed 0 bases at V and 5 bases at J, leaving 13 bases unmatched. The CDR3: CASSYSFGTGIDEETQYF. The CDR3, as DNA: TGTGCCAGCAGTTACTCCTTCGGGACAGGGATCGATGAGGAGACCCAGTACTTC.

CDR3 in amino acids: CASSLDSFSGNTIYF. CDR3 DNA: TGTGCCAGCAGCTTGGACAGCTTCTCTGGAAACACCATATATTTT. This sequence joins TRBV5-6 and TRBJ1-3; D gene unclear. Germline values: CDR1 SGHDT, CDR2 YYEEEE. The CDR3 length is 15 residues. Trimming took off 0 bases at V and 0 bases at J, with 7 bases between the two ends.